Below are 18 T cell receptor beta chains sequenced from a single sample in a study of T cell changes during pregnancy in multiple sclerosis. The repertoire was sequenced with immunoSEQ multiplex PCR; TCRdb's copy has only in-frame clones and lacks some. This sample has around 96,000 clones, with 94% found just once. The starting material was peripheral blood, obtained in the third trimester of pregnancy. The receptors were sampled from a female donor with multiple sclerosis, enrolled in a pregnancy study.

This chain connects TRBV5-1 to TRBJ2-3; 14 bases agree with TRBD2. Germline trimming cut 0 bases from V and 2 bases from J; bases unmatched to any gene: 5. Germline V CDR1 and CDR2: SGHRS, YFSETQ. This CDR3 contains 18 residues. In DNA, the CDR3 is TGCGCCAGCAGCTTGGGGCGACTAGCGGGAGGGCCCACAGATACGCAGTATTTT. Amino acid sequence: CASSLGRLAGGPTDTQYF. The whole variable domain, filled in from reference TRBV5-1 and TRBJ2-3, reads KAGVTQTPRYLIKTRGQQVTLSCSPISGHRSVSWYQQTPGQGLQFLFEYFSETQRNKGNFPGRFSGRQFSNSRSEMNVSTLELGDSALYLCASSLGRLAGGPTDTQYFGPGTRLTVL.

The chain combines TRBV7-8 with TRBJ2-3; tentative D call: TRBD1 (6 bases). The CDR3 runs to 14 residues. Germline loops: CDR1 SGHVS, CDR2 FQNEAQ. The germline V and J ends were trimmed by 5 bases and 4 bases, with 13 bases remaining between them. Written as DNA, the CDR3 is TGTGCCAGCAGCACAGGGATTCGGCCAGATACGCAGTATTTT. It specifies CASSTGIRPDTQYF.

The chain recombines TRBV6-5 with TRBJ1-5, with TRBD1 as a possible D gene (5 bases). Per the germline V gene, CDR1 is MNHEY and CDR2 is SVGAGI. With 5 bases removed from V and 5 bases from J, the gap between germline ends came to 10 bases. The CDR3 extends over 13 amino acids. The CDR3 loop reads CASSLDRYQPQHF. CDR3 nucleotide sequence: TGTGCCAGCAGTCTAGACAGATATCAGCCCCAGCATTTT.

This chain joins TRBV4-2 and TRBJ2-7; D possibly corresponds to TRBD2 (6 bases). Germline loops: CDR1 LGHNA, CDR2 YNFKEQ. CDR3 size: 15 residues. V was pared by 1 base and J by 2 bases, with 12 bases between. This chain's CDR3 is CASSQVGGPTYEQYF. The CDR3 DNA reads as TGTGCCAGCAGCCAAGTAGGAGGGCCGACCTACGAGCAGTACTTC.

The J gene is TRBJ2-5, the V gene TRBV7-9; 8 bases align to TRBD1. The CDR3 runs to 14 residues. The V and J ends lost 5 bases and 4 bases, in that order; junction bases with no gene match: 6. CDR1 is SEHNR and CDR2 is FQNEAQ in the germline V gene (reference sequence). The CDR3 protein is CASSLTDRAETQYF. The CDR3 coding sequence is TGTGCCAGCAGCCTAACGGACAGGGCAGAGACCCAGTACTTC.

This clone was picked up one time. CDR3 in DNA: TGTGCCAGCAGTCGGGGGACAGGCCTGAACACCATATATTTT. This codes for CASSRGTGLNTIYF. The chain has TRBV6-5 and TRBJ1-3, with 8 bases lining up with TRBD1. Per germline, CDR1 MNHEY and CDR2 SVGAGI. This CDR3 has 14 residues. Losses at the gene ends were 5 bases for V and 7 bases for J; bases not matched to a gene: 7.

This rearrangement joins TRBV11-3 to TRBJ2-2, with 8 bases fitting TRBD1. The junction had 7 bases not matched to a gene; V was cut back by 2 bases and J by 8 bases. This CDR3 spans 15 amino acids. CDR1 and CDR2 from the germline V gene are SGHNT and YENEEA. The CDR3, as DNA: TGTGCCAGCAGCTTAACTATGGACAGGGCGGGGGAGCTGTTTTTT. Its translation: CASSLTMDRAGELFF.

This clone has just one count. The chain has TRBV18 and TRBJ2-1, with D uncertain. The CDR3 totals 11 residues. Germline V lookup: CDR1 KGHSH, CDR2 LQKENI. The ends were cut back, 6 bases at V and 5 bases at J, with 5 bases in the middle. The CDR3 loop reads CASSPNNEQFF. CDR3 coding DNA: TGTGCCAGCTCCCCTAACAATGAGCAGTTCTTC.

The CDR3 spells CASSLDRVGGNTEAFF. CDR3 DNA: TGTGCCAGCAGTTTGGACAGGGTGGGTGGAAACACTGAAGCTTTCTTT. This chain uses TRBV28 with TRBJ1-1, with TRBD1 identical over 8 bases. The V and J ends lost 3 bases and 2 bases, in that order; junction bases with no gene match: 8. CDR3 length equals 16 residues. CDR1 and CDR2 from the germline V gene are MDHEN and SYDVKM.

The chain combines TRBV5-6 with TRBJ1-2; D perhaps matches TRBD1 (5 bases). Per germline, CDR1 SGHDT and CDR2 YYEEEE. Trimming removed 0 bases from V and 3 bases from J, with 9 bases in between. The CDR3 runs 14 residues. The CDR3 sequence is CASSLAGGDYGYTF. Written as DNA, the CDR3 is TGTGCCAGCAGCTTGGCCGGGGGGGACTATGGCTACACCTTC. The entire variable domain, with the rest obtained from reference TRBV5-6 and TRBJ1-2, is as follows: DAGVTQSPTHLIKTRGQQVTLRCSPKSGHDTVSWYQQALGQGPQFIFQYYEEEERQRGNFPDRFSGHQFPNYSSELNVNALLLGDSALYLCASSLAGGDYGYTFGSGTRLTVV.

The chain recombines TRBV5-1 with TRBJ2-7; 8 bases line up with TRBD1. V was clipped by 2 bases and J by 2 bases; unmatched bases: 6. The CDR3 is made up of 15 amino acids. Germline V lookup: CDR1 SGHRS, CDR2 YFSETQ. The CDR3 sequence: CASSLVGQGPYEQYF. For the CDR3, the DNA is TGCGCCAGCAGCTTAGTTGGACAGGGCCCCTACGAGCAGTACTTC.

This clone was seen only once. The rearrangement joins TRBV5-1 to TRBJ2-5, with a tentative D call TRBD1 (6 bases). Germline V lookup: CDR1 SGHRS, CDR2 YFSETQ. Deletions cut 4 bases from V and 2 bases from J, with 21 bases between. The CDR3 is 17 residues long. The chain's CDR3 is CASSGAKGTPSQETQYF. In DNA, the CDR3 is TGCGCCAGCAGCGGGGCTAAGGGGACACCGAGTCAAGAGACCCAGTACTTC.

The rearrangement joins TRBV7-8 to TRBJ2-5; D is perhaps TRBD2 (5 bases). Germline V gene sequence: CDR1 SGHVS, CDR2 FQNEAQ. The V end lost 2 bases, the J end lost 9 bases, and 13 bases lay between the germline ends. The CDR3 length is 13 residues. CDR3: CASSLRRSGAQYF. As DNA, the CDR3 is TGTGCCAGCAGCTTACGACGGTCCGGGGCCCAGTACTTC.

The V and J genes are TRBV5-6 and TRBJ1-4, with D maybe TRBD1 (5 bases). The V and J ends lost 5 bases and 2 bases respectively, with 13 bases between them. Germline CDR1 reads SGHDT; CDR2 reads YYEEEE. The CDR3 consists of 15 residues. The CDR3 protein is CASSRERGTNEKLFF. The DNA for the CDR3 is TGTGCCAGCAGTAGAGAAAGGGGTACTAATGAAAAACTGTTTTTT. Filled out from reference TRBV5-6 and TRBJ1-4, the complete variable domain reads DAGVTQSPTHLIKTRGQQVTLRCSPKSGHDTVSWYQQALGQGPQFIFQYYEEEERQRGNFPDRFSGHQFPNYSSELNVNALLLGDSALYLCASSRERGTNEKLFFGSGTQLSVL.

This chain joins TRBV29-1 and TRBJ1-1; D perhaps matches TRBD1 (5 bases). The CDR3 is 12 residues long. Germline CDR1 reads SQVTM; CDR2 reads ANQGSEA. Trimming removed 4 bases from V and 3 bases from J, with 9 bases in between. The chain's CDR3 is CSVGQLHTEAFF. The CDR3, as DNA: TGCAGCGTTGGACAGCTGCACACTGAAGCTTTCTTT.

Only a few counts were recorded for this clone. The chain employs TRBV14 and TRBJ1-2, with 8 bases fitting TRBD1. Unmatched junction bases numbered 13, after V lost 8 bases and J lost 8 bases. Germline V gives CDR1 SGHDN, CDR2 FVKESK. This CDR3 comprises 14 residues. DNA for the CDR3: TGTGCCAGCCAGCCACAGGGGGGGCCCTTCGGCTACACCTTC. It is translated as CASQPQGGPFGYTF.

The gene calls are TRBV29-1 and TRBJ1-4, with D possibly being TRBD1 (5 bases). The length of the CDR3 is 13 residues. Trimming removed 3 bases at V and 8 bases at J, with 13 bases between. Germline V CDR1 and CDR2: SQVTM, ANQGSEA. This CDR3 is CSVDGGTPEKLFF. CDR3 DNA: TGCAGCGTTGACGGGGGGACGCCGGAAAAACTGTTTTTT.

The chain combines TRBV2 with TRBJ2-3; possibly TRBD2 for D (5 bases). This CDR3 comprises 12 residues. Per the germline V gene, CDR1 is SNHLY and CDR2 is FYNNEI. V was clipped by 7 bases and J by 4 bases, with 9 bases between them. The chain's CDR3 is CASTGGPDTQYF. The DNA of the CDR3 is TGTGCCAGCACCGGAGGTCCAGATACGCAGTATTTT.